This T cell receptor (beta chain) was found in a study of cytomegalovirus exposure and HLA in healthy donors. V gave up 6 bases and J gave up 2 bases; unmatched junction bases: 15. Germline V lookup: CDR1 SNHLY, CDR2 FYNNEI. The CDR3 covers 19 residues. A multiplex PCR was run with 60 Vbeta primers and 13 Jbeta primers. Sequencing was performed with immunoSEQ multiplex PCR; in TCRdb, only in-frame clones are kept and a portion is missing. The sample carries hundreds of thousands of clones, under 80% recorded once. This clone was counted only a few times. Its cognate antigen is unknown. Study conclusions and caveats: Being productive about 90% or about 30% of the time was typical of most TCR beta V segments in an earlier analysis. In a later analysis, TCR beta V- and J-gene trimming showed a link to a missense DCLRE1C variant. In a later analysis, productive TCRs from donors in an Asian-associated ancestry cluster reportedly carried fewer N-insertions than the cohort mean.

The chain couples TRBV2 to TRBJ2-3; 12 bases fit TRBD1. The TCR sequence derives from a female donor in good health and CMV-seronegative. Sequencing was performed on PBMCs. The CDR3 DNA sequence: TGTGCCAGCAGCGACGGGGGACAGGGGGCAACGGCTGACACAGATACGCAGTATTTT. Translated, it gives CASSDGGQGATADTDTQYF.